The next 25 T cell receptor beta chains were all read from a single sample in a study of cytomegalovirus exposure and HLA in healthy donors (dated by TCRdb to the late 2010s). The library was produced with the immunoSEQ multiplex PCR assay. In TCRdb, the immuneACCESS table is reduced to in-frame sequences with V and J assigned. These tables do not hold every clone; where another copy was compared, an unresolved V gene accounts for under half, and the others remain unexplained. This sample gives fewer than 200,000 clones in total; around 92% of them show up just once. The ten largest clonotypes hold under 4.5% of the sample. Sequencing used PBMCs. Source of these receptors: a man between 18 and 35 years old in good health and CMV-seropositive.

The chain couples TRBV15 to TRBJ2-7; a possible D gene is TRBD2 (5 bases). The germline CDR1 and CDR2 sequences are LNHNV and YYDKDF (reference sequence). The CDR3 totals 16 residues. The V end lost 1 base, the J end lost 3 bases, and 16 bases lay between the germline ends. The CDR3 DNA sequence: TGTGCCACCAGCAGAGGCGTAGCGTCGATTAGCTACGAGCAGTACTTC. As protein: CATSRGVASISYEQYF.

CDR3 nucleotide sequence: TGTGCCAGTAGTAATAGCGGGAGGGGTCCTCCCTACGAGCAGTACTTC. Protein: CASSNSGRGPPYEQYF. V is TRBV19 and J is TRBJ2-7; TRBD2 matches at 11 bases. Germline assignment: CDR1 LNHDA and CDR2 SQIVND (reference sequence). The CDR3 loop spans 16 amino acids. V shed 4 bases and J 2 bases; nucleotides not matched to a gene: 7.

This clone was recorded once. The chain has TRBV6-1 and TRBJ2-1; 8 bases align to TRBD2. The CDR3 runs 13 residues. Germline V gives CDR1 MNHNS, CDR2 SASEGT. V was clipped by 8 bases and J by 4 bases; unmatched bases: 4. CDR3 sequence reads: CASLLAEYNEQFF. The CDR3 nucleotides are TGTGCCAGCCTACTAGCGGAGTACAATGAGCAGTTCTTC.

The rearrangement joins TRBV6-6 to TRBJ1-2, with 7 bases that match TRBD1. CDR3 length: 16 residues. Trimming removed 5 bases from V and 0 bases from J; junction bases left unmatched: 9. CDR1 is MNHNY and CDR2 is SVGAGI in the germline V gene (reference sequence). DNA of the CDR3: TGTGCCAGCAGTAAACAACAGGGGTGGGCTAACTATGGCTACACCTTC. It yields the protein CASSKQQGWANYGYTF.

This chain uses TRBV29-1 with TRBJ2-7; no clear D gene. Looked up from germline, CDR1 is SQVTM and CDR2 is ANQGSEA. Trimming cost V 4 bases and J 5 bases, with 9 bases left between them. The CDR3 totals 11 residues. The CDR3 protein is CSVAGRNEQYF. CDR3 bases: TGCAGCGTTGCTGGCAGAAACGAGCAGTACTTC.

This clone is a singleton in its sample. This chain links TRBV30 with TRBJ1-4; TRBD1 matches at 8 bases. Losses at the gene ends were 4 bases for V and 7 bases for J; bases not matched to a gene: 5. Looked up from germline, CDR1 is GTSNPN and CDR2 is SVGIG (reference sequence). The CDR3 has 13 residues. CDR3 residues: CAWTGQGGEKLFF. Written as DNA, the CDR3 is TGTGCCTGGACCGGACAGGGTGGTGAAAAACTGTTTTTT.

The rearrangement joins TRBV5-6 to TRBJ2-1; 8 nucleotides match TRBD1. Germline V gene lookup returns CDR1 SGHDT and CDR2 YYEEEE. The ends lost 6 bases at V and 3 bases at J; junction bases unmatched: 11. The CDR3 has 16 residues. This CDR3 reads CASTPDRGGVYNEQFF. CDR3 in DNA: TGTGCCAGCACTCCTGACAGGGGTGGGGTCTACAATGAGCAGTTCTTC.

The chain is built from TRBV11-3 and TRBJ1-1, with 10 bases aligning to TRBD1. Germline CDR1 is SGHNT and CDR2 is YENEEA. V lost 8 bases, J lost 5 bases, and 5 bases stayed unmatched. This CDR3 is built from 13 residues. The CDR3 protein is CASAGQGWTEAFF. CDR3 DNA sequence: TGTGCCAGCGCGGGACAGGGGTGGACTGAAGCTTTCTTT.

V usage is TRBV6-1 and J usage is TRBJ2-1, with TRBD2 matching 11 bases. Germline trimming cut 5 bases from V and 10 bases from J; bases unmatched to any gene: 7. This CDR3 has 14 amino acids. Germline CDR1 is MNHNS and CDR2 is SASEGT. CDR3 coding DNA: TGTGCCAGCAGTAGGCTAGCGGGAGGAGAAGAGCAGTTCTTC. This gives the protein CASSRLAGGEEQFF.

This clone was picked up a small number of times. The genes are TRBV2 and TRBJ2-1; the D gene is possibly TRBD1 (5 bases). Germline V CDR1 and CDR2: SNHLY, FYNNEI. The CDR3 length is 12 residues. Trimming pared 0 bases from V and 9 bases from J, leaving 6 bases between. This CDR3 is CASSEAGAEQFF. The CDR3 DNA sequence: TGTGCCAGCAGTGAAGCTGGGGCTGAGCAGTTCTTC.

The chain combines TRBV7-9 with TRBJ2-7, with TRBD2 identical over 8 bases. The length of the CDR3 is 16 residues. Germline lookup yields CDR1 SEHNR and CDR2 FQNEAQ (reference sequence). V lost 2 bases, J lost 2 bases, and 8 bases stayed unmatched. The CDR3 spells CASSLNSGIGAYEQYF. CDR3 nucleotide sequence: TGTGCCAGCAGCTTAAATAGCGGGATTGGGGCCTACGAGCAGTACTTC.

The gene calls are TRBV28 and TRBJ2-7; 8 bases are shared with TRBD1. V dropped 2 bases and J dropped 3; count of bases not matched to a gene: 3. This CDR3 region has 14 residues. Germline CDR1 reads MDHEN; CDR2 reads SYDVKM. Here the CDR3 DNA reads TGTGCCAGCAGTTTAGGGACAGGCCTCTACGAGCAGTACTTC. Translation: CASSLGTGLYEQYF.

This clone occurred once. The J gene is TRBJ2-7, the V gene TRBV5-5; 13 nucleotides agree with TRBD2. The CDR3 has 16 amino acids. V trimming: 0 bases; J trimming: 7 bases; junction bases outside the gene matches: 7. Germline-derived CDR1 and CDR2 are SGHKS and YYEKEE (reference sequence). For the CDR3, the DNA is TGTGCCAGCAGCTTGGTGGGACTAGCGGGATCGGGGGAGCAGTACTTC. It codes for CASSLVGLAGSGEQYF.

The CDR3 DNA follows: TGTGCCAGCAGCTTAGGGGGGCCCACCTACGAGCAGTACTTC. It codes for CASSLGGPTYEQYF. The V call is TRBV11-2, the J call TRBJ2-7; D perhaps matches TRBD1 (6 bases). The CDR3 spans 14 residues. The germline gives CDR1 SGHAT, CDR2 FQNNGV. Trimming took 1 base from V and 2 from J, leaving 9 bases between them.

J is TRBJ2-7 and V is TRBV18, with D perhaps TRBD2 (6 bases). V lost 8 bases to trimming and J lost 5 bases, with 16 bases between them. The CDR3 is made up of 13 amino acids. The germline V gene encodes CDR1 KGHSH and CDR2 LQKENI. DNA of the CDR3: TGTGCCAGCCACGGGGGACCTCCGAACGAGCAGTACTTC. Residues: CASHGGPPNEQYF.

This chain uses TRBV29-1 with TRBJ2-3; D gene ambiguous. Germline V CDR1 and CDR2: SQVTM, ANQGSEA. There are 14 residues in the CDR3. The V and J ends lost 0 bases and 0 bases respectively, with 7 bases between them. Written as DNA, the CDR3 is TGCAGCGTTGAAGACTTGGCTAGCACAGATACGCAGTATTTT. Protein sequence: CSVEDLASTDTQYF.

This chain joins TRBV6-1 and TRBJ2-7, with TRBD2 identical over 7 bases. This CDR3 region has 15 residues. The junction had 2 bases not matched to a gene; V was cut back by 0 bases and J by 0 bases. Germline CDR1 is MNHNS and CDR2 is SASEGT. The CDR3 is CASSEAASGSYEQYF. In nucleotides, the CDR3 is TGTGCCAGCAGTGAAGCGGCTAGCGGCTCCTACGAGCAGTACTTC.

The chain carries TRBV7-9 and TRBJ2-5; 7 bases match TRBD2. Unmatched junction bases numbered 0, after V lost 4 bases and J lost 1 base. CDR1 and CDR2 (germline): SEHNR, FQNEAQ (reference sequence). CDR3 length: 13 residues. In DNA, the CDR3 is TGTGCCAGCAGCTCGGGGGGCCAAGAGACCCAGTACTTC. It translates to CASSSGGQETQYF.

The chain carries TRBV7-9 and TRBJ2-7, with D perhaps TRBD1 (5 bases). This CDR3 has 12 amino acids. CDR1 is SEHNR and CDR2 is FQNEAQ in the germline V gene (reference sequence). Trimming took off 6 bases at V and 4 bases at J, with 10 bases between the two ends. The CDR3 spells CASSSRVYEQYF. Here the CDR3 DNA reads TGTGCCAGCAGTTCCAGGGTTTACGAGCAGTACTTC.

CDR3 in DNA: TGCGCCAGCAGCCGAACTAGCGGGAGCTCCACCGGGGAGCTGTTTTTT. Amino acids: CASSRTSGSSTGELFF. This rearrangement joins TRBV4-1 to TRBJ2-2; the match to TRBD2 covers 11 bases. Germline lookup yields CDR1 MGHRA and CDR2 YSYEKL. CDR3 length: 16 amino acids. The V and J ends lost 4 bases and 4 bases, in that order; junction bases with no gene match: 5.

This chain links TRBV19 with TRBJ1-5, with D maybe TRBD1 (5 bases). V was clipped by 0 bases and J by 12 bases, with 9 bases between them. The CDR3 runs 12 residues. Germline V lookup: CDR1 LNHDA, CDR2 SQIVND (reference sequence). In nucleotides, the CDR3 is TGTGCCAGTAGTATAGAGCTAGGGGACCAGCATTTT. Its protein is CASSIELGDQHF.

The V and J genes are TRBV10-3 and TRBJ2-7; D perhaps matches TRBD2 (6 bases). Trimming left V 4 bases short and J 7 bases short, with 23 bases between. Germline-derived CDR1 and CDR2 are ENHRY and SYGVKD. CDR3 length equals 16 residues. The CDR3: CAISGMEGSVLSEQYF. The CDR3 coding sequence is TGTGCCATCAGTGGAATGGAGGGATCGGTACTTTCTGAGCAGTACTTC.

The chain combines TRBV19 with TRBJ2-2; TRBD1 matches at 8 bases. Germline CDR1 reads LNHDA; CDR2 reads SQIVND (reference sequence). J gave up 1 base and V 7 bases, and 8 bases lay outside the gene matches. The length of the CDR3 is 16 residues. The CDR3 DNA reads as TGTGCCAGTATGGCCTGGACAGGGTGGAACACCGGGGAGCTGTTTTTT. It specifies CASMAWTGWNTGELFF.

This chain uses TRBV4-2 with TRBJ1-2; no clear D gene. Trimming stripped 1 base from V and 1 base from J, with 7 bases between. This CDR3 contains 14 residues. Germline V gene sequence: CDR1 LGHNA, CDR2 YNFKEQ. CDR3 protein: CASSQVADNYGYTF. Here the CDR3 DNA reads TGTGCCAGCAGCCAAGTCGCAGATAACTATGGCTACACCTTC.

Only one count was recorded for this clone. V is TRBV7-2 and J is TRBJ2-7, with a tentative D call TRBD2 (6 bases). Germline V lookup: CDR1 SGHTA, CDR2 FQGNSA. CDR3 length equals 15 residues. The ends were cut back, 5 bases at V and 1 base at J, with 15 bases in the middle. For the CDR3, the DNA is TGTGCCAGCAGCGCCGGGAGCCCCAATTCCTACGAGCAGTACTTC. Its protein is CASSAGSPNSYEQYF.